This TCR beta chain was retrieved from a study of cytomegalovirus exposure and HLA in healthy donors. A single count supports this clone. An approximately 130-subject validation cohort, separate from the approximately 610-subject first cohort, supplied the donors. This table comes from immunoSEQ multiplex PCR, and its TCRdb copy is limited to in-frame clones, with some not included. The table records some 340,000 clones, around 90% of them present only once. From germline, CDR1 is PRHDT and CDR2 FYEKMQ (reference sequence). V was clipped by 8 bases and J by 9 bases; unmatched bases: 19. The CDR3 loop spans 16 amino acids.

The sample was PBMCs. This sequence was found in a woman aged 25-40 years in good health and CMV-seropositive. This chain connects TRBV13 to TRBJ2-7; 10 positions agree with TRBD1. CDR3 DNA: TGTGCCAGCTCAAACGGCGGAGACAGGGGGCTAAGGGTGCAGTACTTC. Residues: CASSNGGDRGLRVQYF.